This T cell receptor beta chain was identified during a study of blood T cell repertoires in COVID-19. Across the whole study: From the United States, Italy and Spain came samples of acute and convalescent COVID-19. T cells, B-cell-depleted T cells, or PBMCs supplied cDNA or gDNA.

Trimming took off 1 base at V and 6 bases at J, with 12 bases between the two ends. The CDR3 has 14 residues. Germline CDR1 WNHNN, CDR2 SYGVQD (reference sequence). In the source study's methods: Reference gene primer amplification yielded estimated nucleated cell counts. Generated by immunoSEQ multiplex PCR, the TCRdb table keeps only in-frame clones and is missing some. The V and J calls and clone size were taken over from that table, and D and trimming were inferred from the DNA. This table holds some 39,000 clones, more than 70% found once. This chain uses TRBV10-1 with TRBJ2-5, with D perhaps matching TRBD1 (6 bases). The clonotype originates from a man in his 60s with acute or convalescent COVID-19. The sample comprised peripheral blood. The DNA for the CDR3 is TGCGCCAGCAGTGAGTGGGAGAGGGGGAAGACCCAGTACTTC. Protein: CASSEWERGKTQYF.